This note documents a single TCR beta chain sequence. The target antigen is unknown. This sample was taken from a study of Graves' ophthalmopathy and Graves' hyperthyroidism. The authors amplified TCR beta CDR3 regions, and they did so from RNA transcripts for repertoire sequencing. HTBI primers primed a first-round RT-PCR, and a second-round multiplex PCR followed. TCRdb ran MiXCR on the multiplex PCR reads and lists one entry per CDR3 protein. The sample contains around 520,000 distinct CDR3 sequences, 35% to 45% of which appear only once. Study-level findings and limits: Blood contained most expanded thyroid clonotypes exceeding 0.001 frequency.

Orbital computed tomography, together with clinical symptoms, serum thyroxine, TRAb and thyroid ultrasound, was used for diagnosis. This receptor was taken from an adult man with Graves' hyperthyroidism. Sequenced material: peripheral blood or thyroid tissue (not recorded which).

Here the CDR3 reads CASSFAGVSEQYF. For the CDR3, the DNA is TGTGCCAGCAGTTTTGCGGGGGTTTCCGAGCAGTACTTC. The genes are TRBV12-3 or TRBV12-4 and TRBJ2-7, with 7 nucleotides matching TRBD2. Trimming cost V 3 bases and J 6 bases; bases outside gene matches: 5. This CDR3 region has 13 residues.